This is a list of T cell receptor beta chains from one sample in a study of early T cells in non-severe SARS-CoV-2 infection. One entry per CDR3 protein results from TCRdb running MiXCR on the 5' RACE reads. The sample contains more than 80,000 distinct CDR3 sequences, around 17% of which appear only once. Sequencing input: whole blood. Source of these receptors: an adult who was a healthcare worker with PCR-confirmed SARS-CoV-2 infection or an uninfected control (not recorded which). Both conserved end residues are part of each CDR3. The D gene is left open where the match is weak. Some rows mark clone size as missing; the rest say once, few, many or name a class of expanded clone.

>many|TRBJ1-5|TRBD1|TRBV6-1
TGTGCCAGCAGTGCGACCCTGACAGGGGAGGTTCAGCCCCAGCATTTT
CASSATLTGEVQPQHF
>-|TRBJ1-1|-|TRBV29-1
TGCAGCGTTGACCAGGGGATGGAACAATCTGAAGCTTTCTTT
CSVDQGMEQSEAFF
>-|TRBJ1-2|TRBD1|TRBV6-5
TGTGCCAGCAGTTACTCGGGGACAGGTGACGGTCTCTATGGCTACACCTTC
CASSYSGTGDGLYGYTF
>many|TRBJ1-5|-|TRBV27
TGTGCCAGCAGTTTATGGGAGGATCAGCCCCAGCATTTT
CASSLWEDQPQHF
>-|TRBJ2-7|-|TRBV4-3
TGCGCCAGCAGCCAAGATTTTCCCATTCCCTTCTACGAGCAGTACTTC
CASSQDFPIPFYEQYF
>few|TRBJ2-1|TRBD2|TRBV28
TGTGCCAGCAGTTTATGGACTAGCGGGAGCAAGTACAATGAGCAGTTCTTC
CASSLWTSGSKYNEQFF
>many|TRBJ2-1|-|TRBV7-6
TGTGCCAGCAGCTTTGACAGGGAGGATGATGAGCAGTTCTTC
CASSFDREDDEQFF
>-|TRBJ1-2|-|TRBV12-3/TRBV12-4
TGTGCCAGCAGTTTGGGCAGGCCATATGGCTACACCTTC
CASSLGRPYGYTF
>few|TRBJ2-1|TRBD2|TRBV5-1
TGCGCCAGCAGCGTAGGGAGCGGGAATAACAATGAGCAGTTCTTC
CASSVGSGNNNEQFF
>-|TRBJ2-3|-|TRBV7-2
TGTGCCAGCAGCCTGTCTTACACAGATACGCAGTATTTT
CASSLSYTDTQYF
>many|TRBJ2-1|TRBD2|TRBV18
TGTGCCAGCTCACCGGGTCTAGCGGGAACGTATGAGCAGTTCTTC
CASSPGLAGTYEQFF
>-|TRBJ1-1|-|TRBV28
TGTGCCAGCAGTTTCCCCTGGCCTGGCTCGTATGCTTTCTTT
CASSFPWPGSYAFF
>-|TRBJ1-1|-|TRBV5-1
TGCGCCAGCAGCCCATTAGAGTACGGGAACACTGAAGCTTTCTTT
CASSPLEYGNTEAFF
>-|TRBJ1-6|-|TRBV7-2
TGTGCCAGCAGCTTAGTGGGCAGTAATTCACCCCTCCACTTT
CASSLVGSNSPLHF
>-|TRBJ2-1|-|TRBV14
TGTGCCAGCAGCCAAGCGCGGCAGGTAGTGAGTGAGCAGTTCTTC
CASSQARQVVSEQFF
>few|TRBJ2-1|-|TRBV15
TGTGCCACCAGCAGAGGCCCCAGGAATGAGCAGTTCTTC
CATSRGPRNEQFF
>-|TRBJ2-7|TRBD1|TRBV29-1
TGCAGCGTTACCGGGACAGTCACCTACGAGCAGTACTTC
CSVTGTVTYEQYF
>-|TRBJ1-6|-|TRBV20-1
TGCAGTGCTCCCACGACATGGATGAGTAATTCACCCCTCCACTTT
CSAPTTWMSNSPLHF
>medium-sized|TRBJ1-5|-|TRBV28
TGTGCCAGCCGTCCTCTTCCAGGGGCCGGTCAGCCCCAGCATTTT
CASRPLPGAGQPQHF
>few|TRBJ2-1|TRBD2|TRBV5-1
TGCGCCAGCACCCGACTAGCGGATTACAATGAGCAGTTCTTC
CASTRLADYNEQFF
>few|TRBJ2-7|TRBD2|TRBV29-1
TGCAGCGTCCTAGCGGAGCGCTACGAGCAGTACTTC
CSVLAERYEQYF
>few|TRBJ1-1|-|TRBV6-1
TGTGCCAGCAGTGGATGGACTTTGCGCACTGAAGCTTTCTTT
CASSGWTLRTEAFF
>-|TRBJ1-2|-|TRBV6-1
TGTGCCAGCAATCGACAGCCTCCGTATGGCTACACCTTC
CASNRQPPYGYTF
>few|TRBJ2-7|-|TRBV5-4
TGTGCCAGCAGCTTCAGAGGGGACCCCCGGCAGGACTCCTACGAGCAGTACTTC
CASSFRGDPRQDSYEQYF
>-|TRBJ1-3|-|TRBV3-1
TGTGCCAGCAGCCAATTACAGAGAGCGGCGGGAAACACCATATATTTT
CASSQLQRAAGNTIYF
>many|TRBJ2-7|TRBD2|TRBV6-2/TRBV6-3
TGTGCCACCTCCCGAGGGGCTAGCGGGTCCTACGAGCAGTACTTC
CATSRGASGSYEQYF